This T cell receptor (beta chain) stems from a study of blood T cell repertoires in COVID-19. Overall study: Samples came from the United States, Italy and Spain, spanning acute and convalescent COVID-19. Nucleic acid was either cDNA or gDNA, and it came from T cells, B-cell-depleted T cells, or PBMCs.

Sequencing was performed with immunoSEQ multiplex PCR; in TCRdb, only in-frame clones are kept and a portion is missing. The table includes just under 350,000 clones, about 87% detected once. Recruited during active infection, patients (from Seattle) were subsequently followed longitudinally. The CDR3 spans 14 residues. V lost 3 bases and J lost 5, with 14 bases in between. The germline gives CDR1 SGHDT, CDR2 YYEEEE. The sequence was obtained from a woman aged 50 to 65 with COVID-19, enrolled during active disease. The sequencing input was peripheral blood. This chain joins TRBV5-6 and TRBJ2-5; a weak D match, TRBD2 (6 bases). The CDR3 region has the DNA TGTGCCAGCAGCTCGGGACTCAAAGGCGAGACCCAGTACTTC. As protein: CASSSGLKGETQYF.